This entry features one TCR beta chain sequence. No cognate antigen has been identified for it. No base-level quality is on record; no much larger clone is a single base apart. The sample originates from a study of blood T cell repertoires in COVID-19 (TCRdb year 2020). Looking at the study overall: Samples covering the acute and convalescent phases of COVID-19 were provided by collaborators in the United States, Italy and Spain. The material from the prospective study consisted of cDNA or gDNA derived from T cells, B-cell-depleted T cells, or PBMCs. The dataset comprised deeply sampled blood TCRbeta repertoires from subjects exposed to, actively infected with, or recovered from COVID-19. A freely available public database, intended as a resource for researchers studying the immune response to SARS-CoV-2, is where the repertoires were released. Samples came from the ongoing ImmuneRACE study (first 160 participants) plus 1,254 subjects from 6 global collaborators. Nearly every sample came with metadata listing a de-identified subject ID, COVID-19 status, age in years and sex. Where available, HLA class I and class II types were obtained from metadata supplied by the sample provider rather than from assay-based typing.

The study at large found these results: How much clinical and demographic metadata was included differed by source and by participant, and the metadata was provided uncurated.

CDR1 and CDR2 are read off the germline V gene (reference sequence) as MNHEY and SMNVEV. Taken from cysteine to phenylalanine, the CDR3 has 13 residues. Just the 39-base CDR3 DNA is kept, in frame starting at base 1. The junction carries 10 bases between V and J, which are trimmed by 3 bases and 7 bases respectively. In the prospective study, participants were 18 to 89 years old, resided in 25 or so geographic areas of the United States, and were enrolled through a virtual design. In the prospective study, participants were assigned to cohorts based on the clinical history participants reported in a screening survey and a study questionnaire. Recovered participants in ImmuneRACE Cohort 3 were defined as having two consecutive negative NP/OP PCR tests, clearance from a healthcare professional, or resolution of symptoms. In the prospective study, whole blood, serum and a nasopharyngeal or oropharyngeal swab were collected from each participant by mobile phlebotomists. Prospective study participants could optionally give additional blood draws and questionnaires over a roughly two-month period. Before DNA extraction, blood samples from the prospective study were shipped at room temperature or frozen.

TCRbeta CDR3 regions were amplified from genomic DNA by means of the immunoSEQ Assay, a bias-controlled multiplex PCR. In the authors' own workflow: Nucleated cell counts per sample were estimated from amplification of reference gene primers within the assay. To quantify the absolute abundance of each unique TCRbeta CDR3 rearrangement, sequence reads were collapsed and filtered. For each sample, productive Simpson clonality was calculated by taking the square root of Simpson's diversity index across productive rearrangements. The source is immuneACCESS, and TCRdb retained only in-frame sequences with V and J called. Part of the clones is not carried over; for the studies checked, unresolved V genes explain less than half of this, and the remainder is unexplained. D and trimming were read from the DNA, whereas the V and J calls and clone size are those reported in that table. The sample profile shows roughly 500,000 clones; about 88% of them were found once. The ten most abundant clones make up approximately 8.3% of the sample.

The sequence was obtained from a woman aged 55 to 70 who had recovered from COVID-19. Sequencing input: PBMCs or T cells enriched from blood (not recorded which). The sequence joins TRBV27 to TRBJ1-5; 5 matching bases give a weak D call of TRBD1. The DNA reads TGTGCCAGCAGTTTGGGCAGGGAACAGCCCCAGCATTTT. Translated, it reads CASSLGREQPQHF.